The 9 T cell receptor beta chains below were found in one sample sequenced in a study of T cell responses to AZD1222 COVID-19 vaccine. Clones were read by immunoSEQ multiplex PCR, and TCRdb kept only the in-frame ones, dropping some. The table records 100,000 to 150,000 clones, roughly 87% of them present only once. Source: peripheral blood, taken on day 0 of AZD1222 vaccination. The source of these receptors is an adult in good health.

CDR3 bases: TGTGCCAGCAGTTACTCTTTCGGGAGGTCCTACGAGCAGTACTTC. Translation gives CASSYSFGRSYEQYF. The chain links TRBV6-2 or TRBV6-3 to TRBJ2-7; 7 bases align to TRBD2. This CDR3 comprises 15 residues. Germline V gene sequence: CDR1 MNHEY, CDR2 SVGEGT. With 0 bases clipped from V and 1 base from J, the junction kept 3 bases outside the gene matches.

The chain carries TRBV27 and TRBJ2-7, with TRBD2 as a possible D gene (5 bases). V lost 9 bases and J lost 3, with 9 bases in between. The germline CDR1 and CDR2 sequences are MNHEY and SMNVEV (reference sequence). The CDR3 has 11 residues. The CDR3 DNA sequence: TGTGCCAGTCCGCGGGTCTACGAGCAGTACTTC. Residues: CASPRVYEQYF.

This clone was observed a single time. The chain recombines TRBV6-5 with TRBJ1-6, with 10 positions matching TRBD1. This CDR3 is built from 15 residues. J lost 3 bases, V lost 7 bases, and 3 bases had no gene match. Looked up from germline, CDR1 is MNHEY and CDR2 is SVGAGI. DNA for the CDR3: TGTGCCAGCACCCGGGACAGGGGCTATAATTCACCCCTCCACTTT. Encoded protein: CASTRDRGYNSPLHF.

The J gene is TRBJ2-3, the V gene TRBV2; tentatively, D is TRBD2 (5 bases). V lost 6 bases and J 4 bases, leaving 11 bases between the germline ends. CDR3 length equals 13 residues. CDR1 and CDR2 from the germline V gene are SNHLY and FYNNEI. For the CDR3, the DNA is TGTGCCAGCAGCTCCGAGGGATCAGATACGCAGTATTTT. It encodes CASSSEGSDTQYF. Supplemented by reference TRBV2 and TRBJ2-3, the full variable domain reads EPEVTQTPSHQVTQMGQEVILRCVPISNHLYFYWYRQILGQKVEFLVSFYNNEISEKSEIFDDQFSVERPDGSNFTLKIRSTKLEDSAMYFCASSSEGSDTQYFGPGTRLTVL.

This chain uses TRBV7-8 with TRBJ1-4; possible D gene TRBD1, 6 bases. This CDR3 region has 15 residues. Trimming pared 6 bases from V and 5 bases from J, leaving 16 bases between. The germline V gene has CDR1 SGHVS and CDR2 FQNEAQ. The DNA of the CDR3 is TGTGCCAGCAGAAGGGACGGGACACCCAATGAAAAACTGTTTTTT. This encodes CASRRDGTPNEKLFF.

This clone was counted a single time. This chain joins TRBV7-2 and TRBJ1-3, with D perhaps matching TRBD1 (5 bases). CDR1 and CDR2 (germline): SGHTA, FQGNSA. CDR3 size: 16 residues. V gave up 0 bases and J gave up 0 bases, with 9 bases separating them. CDR3 protein: CASSLAGHISGNTIYF. The CDR3 nucleotides are TGTGCCAGCAGCTTAGCGGGGCATATCTCTGGAAACACCATATATTTT. Looking up the rest from reference TRBV7-2 and TRBJ1-3 gives the full variable domain: GAGVSQSPSNKVTEKGKDVELRCDPISGHTALYWYRQSLGQGLEFLIYFQGNSAPDKSGLPSDRFSAERTGGSVSTLTIQRTQQEDSAVYLCASSLAGHISGNTIYFGEGSWLTVV.

The rearrangement uses TRBV13 and TRBJ2-7, with D unclear. Germline CDR1 PRHDT, CDR2 FYEKMQ (reference sequence). V was shortened by 1 base and J by 0 bases, with 7 bases between the two germline ends. The CDR3 totals 14 residues. Written as DNA, the CDR3 is TGTGCCAGCAGCTTAGCCCGCAGCTCCTACGAGCAGTACTTC. Its translation: CASSLARSSYEQYF.

The rearrangement uses TRBV4-2 and TRBJ2-7; D possibly matches TRBD1 or TRBD2 (7 bases each). The germline gives CDR1 LGHNA, CDR2 YNFKEQ. Trimming took 1 base from V and 2 from J, leaving 15 bases between them. This CDR3 spans 16 amino acids. For the CDR3, the DNA is TGTGCCAGCAGCCAAGGCCAGGGGGGGGCTACCTACGAGCAGTACTTC. This sequence encodes CASSQGQGGATYEQYF.

The chain links TRBV4-1 to TRBJ1-3; maybe TRBD1 (5 bases). Trimming took off 4 bases at V and 0 bases at J, with 13 bases between the two ends. The germline gives CDR1 MGHRA, CDR2 YSYEKL. The length of the CDR3 is 16 residues. For the CDR3, the DNA is TGCGCCAGCAGCCGCGAGGGGACCAGCTCTGGAAACACCATATATTTT. This gives the protein CASSREGTSSGNTIYF.